The clone carrying this T cell receptor (beta chain) came up many times. This entry is derived from a study of patients with pleural tuberculosis. CDR1 and CDR2 (germline): SGHAT, FQDESV (reference sequence). The ends were cut back, 0 bases at V and 4 bases at J, with 16 bases in the middle. CDR3 length: 16 residues. TCRdb ran MiXCR on the reads and lists one entry per CDR3 protein. This table has tens of thousands of distinct CDR3 sequences, around 7% appearing once. The sequence came from a human donor with pleural tuberculosis. J is TRBJ2-7 and V is TRBV11-1; D unclear. The CDR3 nucleotides are TGTGCCAGCAGCTTAGCTACTCCCGGCGAAGGGTACGAGCAGTACGTC. Its protein product is CASSLATPGEGYEQYV.